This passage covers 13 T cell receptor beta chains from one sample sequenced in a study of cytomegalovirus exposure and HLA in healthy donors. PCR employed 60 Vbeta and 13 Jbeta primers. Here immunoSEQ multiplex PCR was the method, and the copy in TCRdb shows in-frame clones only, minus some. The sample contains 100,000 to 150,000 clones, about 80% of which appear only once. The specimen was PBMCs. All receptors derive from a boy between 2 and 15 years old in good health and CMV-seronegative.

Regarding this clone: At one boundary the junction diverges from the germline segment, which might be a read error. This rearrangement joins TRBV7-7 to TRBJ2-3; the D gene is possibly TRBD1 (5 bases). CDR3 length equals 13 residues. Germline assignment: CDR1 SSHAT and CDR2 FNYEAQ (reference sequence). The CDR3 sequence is CASSPGATDTQYF. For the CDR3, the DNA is TGTGCTAGCAGCCCTGGGGCCACCGATACGCAGTATTTT.

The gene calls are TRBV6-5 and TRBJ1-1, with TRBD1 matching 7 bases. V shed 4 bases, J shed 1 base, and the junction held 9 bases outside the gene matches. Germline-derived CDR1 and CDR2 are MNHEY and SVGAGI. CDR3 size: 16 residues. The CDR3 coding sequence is TGTGCCAGCAGTTGGGCGGGGCAGGGGGAGAACACTGAAGCTTTCTTT. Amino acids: CASSWAGQGENTEAFF.

CDR3 bases: TGTGCCACCAGCAGAGGTAGCCAGCCGAACACCGGGGAGCTGTTTTTT. Protein sequence: CATSRGSQPNTGELFF. The chain employs TRBV15 and TRBJ2-2; D unclear. Deletions cut 1 base from V and 0 bases from J, with 9 bases between. The CDR3 runs to 16 residues. Germline V gene lookup returns CDR1 LNHNV and CDR2 YYDKDF (reference sequence).

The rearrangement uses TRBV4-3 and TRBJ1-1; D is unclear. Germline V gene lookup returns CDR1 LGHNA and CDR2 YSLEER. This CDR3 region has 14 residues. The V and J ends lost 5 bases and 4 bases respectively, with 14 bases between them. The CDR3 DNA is TGCGCCAGCAGCTCCCCTAGGGAGGGCACTGAAGCTTTCTTT. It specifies CASSSPREGTEAFF.

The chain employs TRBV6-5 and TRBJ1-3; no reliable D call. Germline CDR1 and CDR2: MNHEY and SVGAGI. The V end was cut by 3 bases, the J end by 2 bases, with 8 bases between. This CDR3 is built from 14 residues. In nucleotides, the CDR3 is TGTGCCAGCAGTTATAAAGCTACTGGAAACACCATATATTTT. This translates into CASSYKATGNTIYF.

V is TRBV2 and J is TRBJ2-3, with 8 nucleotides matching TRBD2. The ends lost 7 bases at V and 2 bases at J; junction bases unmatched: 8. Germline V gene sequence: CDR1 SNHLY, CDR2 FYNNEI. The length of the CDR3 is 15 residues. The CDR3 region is CASMKAGENTDTQYF. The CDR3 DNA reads TGTGCCAGCATGAAAGCGGGGGAGAACACAGATACGCAGTATTTT.

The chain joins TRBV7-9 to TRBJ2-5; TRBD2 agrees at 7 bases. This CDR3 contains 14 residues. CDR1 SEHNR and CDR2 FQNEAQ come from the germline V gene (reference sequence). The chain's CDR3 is CASREGGNVETQYF. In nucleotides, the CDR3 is TGTGCGAGTCGCGAGGGAGGGAATGTGGAGACCCAGTACTTC.

In nucleotides, the CDR3 is TGTGCCATCAGTGAGTCTCTGAGCAATCAGCCCCAGCATTTT. The encoded protein is CAISESLSNQPQHF. The chain carries TRBV10-3 and TRBJ1-5, with D uncertain. CDR3 length equals 14 residues. Trimming took off 0 bases at V and 1 base at J, with 4 bases between the two ends. CDR1 ENHRY and CDR2 SYGVKD come from the germline V gene.

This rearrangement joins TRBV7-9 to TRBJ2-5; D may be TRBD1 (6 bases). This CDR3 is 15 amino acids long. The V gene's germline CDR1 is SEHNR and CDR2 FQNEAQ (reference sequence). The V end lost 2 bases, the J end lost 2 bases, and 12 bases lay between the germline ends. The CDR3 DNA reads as TGTGCCAGCAGCTTAATCCTAAGGGGGCAAGAGACCCAGTACTTC. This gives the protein CASSLILRGQETQYF.

The CDR3 sequence is CASSPTGFNYGYTF. The CDR3 DNA sequence: TGTGCCAGCAGCCCGACAGGGTTTAACTATGGCTACACCTTC. This rearrangement joins TRBV5-6 to TRBJ1-2, with TRBD1 identical over 7 bases. Unmatched junction bases numbered 4, after V lost 4 bases and J lost 1 base. The CDR3 consists of 14 residues. From germline, CDR1 is SGHDT and CDR2 YYEEEE.

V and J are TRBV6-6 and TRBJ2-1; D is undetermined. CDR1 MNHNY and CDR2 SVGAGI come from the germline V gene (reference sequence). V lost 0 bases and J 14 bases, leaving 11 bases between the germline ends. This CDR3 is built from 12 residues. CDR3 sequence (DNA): TGTGCCAGCAGTTACTCAACCGAGCTGGAGTTCTTC. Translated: CASSYSTELEFF.

The CDR3 DNA is TGTGCCAGCAGCGTAGAGGGGACACCTAACAATGAGCAGTTCTTC. It encodes CASSVEGTPNNEQFF. The J gene is TRBJ2-1, the V gene TRBV9, with D possibly TRBD1 on 6 matching bases. The germline gives CDR1 SGDLS, CDR2 YYNGEE. The CDR3 extends over 15 amino acids. V was trimmed by 0 bases and J by 5 bases, leaving 12 bases between them.

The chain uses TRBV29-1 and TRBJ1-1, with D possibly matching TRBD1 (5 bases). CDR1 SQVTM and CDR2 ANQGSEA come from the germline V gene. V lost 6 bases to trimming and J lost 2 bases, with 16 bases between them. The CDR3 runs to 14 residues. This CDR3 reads CSVNLGQGNTEAFF. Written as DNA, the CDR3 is TGCAGCGTCAACTTGGGGCAGGGTAACACTGAAGCTTTCTTT.